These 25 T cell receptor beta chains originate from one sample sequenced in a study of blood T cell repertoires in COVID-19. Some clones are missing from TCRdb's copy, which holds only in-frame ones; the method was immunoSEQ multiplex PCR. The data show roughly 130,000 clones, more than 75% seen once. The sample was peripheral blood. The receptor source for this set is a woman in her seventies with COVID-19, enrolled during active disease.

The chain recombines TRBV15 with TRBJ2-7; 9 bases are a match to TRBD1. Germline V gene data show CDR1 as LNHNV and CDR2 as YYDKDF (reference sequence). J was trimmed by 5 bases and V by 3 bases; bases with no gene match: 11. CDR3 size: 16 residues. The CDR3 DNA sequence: TGTGCCACCAGCAGGGACCGGGGACAGGGTTTCGACGAGCAGTACTTC. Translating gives CATSRDRGQGFDEQYF.

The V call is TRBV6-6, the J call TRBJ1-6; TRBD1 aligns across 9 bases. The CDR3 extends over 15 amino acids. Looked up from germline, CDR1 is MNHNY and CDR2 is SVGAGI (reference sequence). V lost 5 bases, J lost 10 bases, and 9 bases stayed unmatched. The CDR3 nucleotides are TGTGCCAGCAGTACGCAGACAGGGGGTGGGTCACCCCTCCACTTT. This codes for CASSTQTGGGSPLHF.

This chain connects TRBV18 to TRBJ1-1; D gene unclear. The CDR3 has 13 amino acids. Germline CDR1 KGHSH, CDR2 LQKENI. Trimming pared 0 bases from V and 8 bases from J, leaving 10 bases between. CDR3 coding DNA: TGTGCCAGCTCACCACCGGGAGCCAGGGAAGCTTTCTTT. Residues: CASSPPGAREAFF.

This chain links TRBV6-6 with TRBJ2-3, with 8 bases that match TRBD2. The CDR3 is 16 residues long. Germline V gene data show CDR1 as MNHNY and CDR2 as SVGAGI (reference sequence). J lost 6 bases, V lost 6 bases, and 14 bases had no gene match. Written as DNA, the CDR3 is TGTGCCAGCAGGACCTCCTCTAGCGGGTACTTTGATACGCAGTATTTT. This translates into CASRTSSSGYFDTQYF.

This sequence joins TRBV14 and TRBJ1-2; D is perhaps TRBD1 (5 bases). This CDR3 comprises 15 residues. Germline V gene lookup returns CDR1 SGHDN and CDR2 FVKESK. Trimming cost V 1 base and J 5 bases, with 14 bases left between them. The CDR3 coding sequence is TGTGCCAGCAGCCAAGGGGGGGGACGGACGTATGGCTACACCTTC. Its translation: CASSQGGGRTYGYTF. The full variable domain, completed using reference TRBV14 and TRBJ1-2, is EAGVTQFPSHSVIEKGQTVTLRCDPISGHDNLYWYRRVMGKEIKFLLHFVKESKQDESGMPNNRFLAERTGGTYSTLKVQPAELEDSGVYFCASSQGGGRTYGYTFGSGTRLTVV.

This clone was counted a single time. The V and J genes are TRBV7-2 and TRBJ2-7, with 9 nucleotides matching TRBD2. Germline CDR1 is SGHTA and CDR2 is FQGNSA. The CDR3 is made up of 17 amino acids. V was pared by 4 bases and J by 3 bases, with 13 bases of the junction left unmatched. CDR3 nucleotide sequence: TGTGCCAGCAGCTCAGAAACCGGGACTAGCATTATCTACGAGCAGTACTTC. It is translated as CASSSETGTSIIYEQYF.

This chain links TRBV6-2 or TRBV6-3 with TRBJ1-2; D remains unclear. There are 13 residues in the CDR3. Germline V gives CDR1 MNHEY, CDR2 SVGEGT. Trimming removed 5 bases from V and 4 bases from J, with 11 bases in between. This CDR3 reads CASSKDTGYGYTF. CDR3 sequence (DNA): TGTGCCAGCAGTAAAGATACTGGCTATGGCTACACCTTC.

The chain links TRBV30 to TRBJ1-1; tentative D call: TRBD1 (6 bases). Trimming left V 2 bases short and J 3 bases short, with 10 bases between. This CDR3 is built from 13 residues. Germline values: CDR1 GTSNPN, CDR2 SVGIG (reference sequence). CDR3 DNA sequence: TGTGCCTGGAGTCCGGGACAAGACACTGAAGCTTTCTTT. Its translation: CAWSPGQDTEAFF.

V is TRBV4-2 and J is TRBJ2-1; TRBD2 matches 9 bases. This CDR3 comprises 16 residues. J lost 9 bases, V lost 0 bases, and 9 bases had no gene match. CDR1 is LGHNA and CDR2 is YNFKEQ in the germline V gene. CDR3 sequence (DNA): TGTGCCAGCAGCCAAGAGGGCGGGGGGGCCTCGGGTGAGCAGTTCTTC. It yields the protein CASSQEGGGASGEQFF.

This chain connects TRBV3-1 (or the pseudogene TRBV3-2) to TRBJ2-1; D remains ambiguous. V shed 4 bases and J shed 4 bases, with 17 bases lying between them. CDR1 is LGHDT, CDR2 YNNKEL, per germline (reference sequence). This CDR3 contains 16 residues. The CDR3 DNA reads TGTGCCAGCAGCCGGATAGGAGCACAAAGGTACAATGAGCAGTTCTTC. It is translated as CASSRIGAQRYNEQFF.

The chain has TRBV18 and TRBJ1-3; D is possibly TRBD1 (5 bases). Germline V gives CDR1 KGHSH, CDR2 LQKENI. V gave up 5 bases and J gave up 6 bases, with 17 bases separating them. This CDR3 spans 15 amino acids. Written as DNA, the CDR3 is TGTGCCAGCTCATCAACGGGGGGGTTCGAAAACACCATATATTTT. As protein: CASSSTGGFENTIYF.

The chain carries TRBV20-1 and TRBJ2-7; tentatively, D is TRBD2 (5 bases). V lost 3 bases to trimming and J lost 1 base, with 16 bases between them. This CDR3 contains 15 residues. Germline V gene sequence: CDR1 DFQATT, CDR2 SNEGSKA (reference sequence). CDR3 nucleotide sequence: TGCAGTGCTAGTCGAGGGTCGTCGACTTCCTACGAGCAGTACTTC. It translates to CSASRGSSTSYEQYF.

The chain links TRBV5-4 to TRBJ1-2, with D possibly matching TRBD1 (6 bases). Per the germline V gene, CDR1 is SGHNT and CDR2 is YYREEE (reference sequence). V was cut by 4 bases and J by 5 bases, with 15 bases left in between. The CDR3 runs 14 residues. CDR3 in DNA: TGTGCCAGCAGCCCAGGAGGACAGCCGTATGGCTACACCTTC. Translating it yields CASSPGGQPYGYTF.

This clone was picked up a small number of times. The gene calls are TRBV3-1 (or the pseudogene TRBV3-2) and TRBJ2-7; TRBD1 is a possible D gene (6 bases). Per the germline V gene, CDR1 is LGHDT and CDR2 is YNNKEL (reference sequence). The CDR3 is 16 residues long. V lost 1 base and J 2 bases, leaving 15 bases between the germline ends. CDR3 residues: CASSQGVGGPPYEQYF. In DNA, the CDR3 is TGTGCCAGCAGCCAAGGAGTTGGGGGCCCCCCCTACGAGCAGTACTTC.

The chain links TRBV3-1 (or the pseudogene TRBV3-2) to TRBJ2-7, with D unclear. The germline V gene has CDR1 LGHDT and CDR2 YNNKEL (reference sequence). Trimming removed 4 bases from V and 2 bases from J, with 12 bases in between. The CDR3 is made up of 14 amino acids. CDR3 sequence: CASSPGGGAYEQYF. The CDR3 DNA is TGTGCCAGCAGCCCCGGCGGTGGTGCCTACGAGCAGTACTTC.

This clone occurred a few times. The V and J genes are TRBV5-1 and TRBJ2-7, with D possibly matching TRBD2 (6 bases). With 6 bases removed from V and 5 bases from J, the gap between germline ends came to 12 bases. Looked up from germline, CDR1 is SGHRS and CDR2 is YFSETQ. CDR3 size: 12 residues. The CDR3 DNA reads TGCGCCAGCAACGGGGGAGTCAACGAGCAGTACTTC. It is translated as CASNGGVNEQYF.

CDR3 sequence: CASSIEAASNQPQHF. The CDR3 DNA reads as TGTGCCAGTAGTATAGAAGCGGCTAGCAATCAGCCCCAGCATTTT. V gene TRBV19 combines with J gene TRBJ1-5; no firm D call. V was pared by 0 bases and J by 0 bases, with 6 bases between. The CDR3 spans 15 residues. In germline, CDR1 is LNHDA, CDR2 SQIVND (reference sequence). Full variable domain (outside the CDR3, taken from reference TRBV19 and TRBJ1-5): DGGITQSPKYLFRKEGQNVTLSCEQNLNHDAMYWYRQDPGQGLRLIYYSQIVNDFQKGDIAEGYSVSREKKESFPLTVTSAQKNPTAFYLCASSIEAASNQPQHFGDGTRLSIL.

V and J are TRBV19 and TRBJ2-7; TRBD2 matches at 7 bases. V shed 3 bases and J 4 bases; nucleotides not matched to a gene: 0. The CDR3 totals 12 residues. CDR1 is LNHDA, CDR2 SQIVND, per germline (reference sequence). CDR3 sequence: CASSMGLYEQYF. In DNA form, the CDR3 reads TGTGCCAGTAGTATGGGACTATACGAGCAGTACTTC.

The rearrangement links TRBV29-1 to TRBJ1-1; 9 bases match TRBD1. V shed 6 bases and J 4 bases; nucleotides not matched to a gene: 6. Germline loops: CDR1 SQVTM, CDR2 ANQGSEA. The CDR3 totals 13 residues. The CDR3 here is CSVQTGGITEAFF. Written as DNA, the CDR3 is TGCAGCGTGCAAACAGGGGGCATCACTGAAGCTTTCTTT. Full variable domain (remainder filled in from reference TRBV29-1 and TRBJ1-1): SAVISQKPSRDICQRGTSLTIQCQVDSQVTMMFWYRQQPGQSLTLIATANQGSEATYESGFVIDKFPISRPNLTFSTLTVSNMSPEDSSIYLCSVQTGGITEAFFGQGTRLTVV.

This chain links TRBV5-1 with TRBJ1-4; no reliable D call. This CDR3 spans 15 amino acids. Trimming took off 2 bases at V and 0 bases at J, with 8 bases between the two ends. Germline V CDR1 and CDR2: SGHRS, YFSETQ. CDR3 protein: CASSFGTATNEKLFF. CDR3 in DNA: TGCGCCAGCAGCTTCGGAACAGCAACTAATGAAAAACTGTTTTTT.

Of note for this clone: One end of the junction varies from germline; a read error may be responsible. The CDR3 is CASSSAGGLSSEQYF. DNA of the CDR3: TGTGCCAGCAGCTCCGCAGGGGGCTTGTCCTCCGAGCAGTACTTC. V gene TRBV5-4 combines with J gene TRBJ2-7; TRBD1 matches at 8 bases. From germline, CDR1 is SGHNT and CDR2 YYREEE (reference sequence). The CDR3 has 15 residues.

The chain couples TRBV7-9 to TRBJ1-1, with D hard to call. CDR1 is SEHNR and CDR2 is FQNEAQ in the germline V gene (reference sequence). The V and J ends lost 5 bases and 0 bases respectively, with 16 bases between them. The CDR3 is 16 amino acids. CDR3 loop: CASSLDGVFMNTEAFF. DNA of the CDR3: TGTGCCAGCAGCCTCGACGGGGTATTCATGAACACTGAAGCTTTCTTT.

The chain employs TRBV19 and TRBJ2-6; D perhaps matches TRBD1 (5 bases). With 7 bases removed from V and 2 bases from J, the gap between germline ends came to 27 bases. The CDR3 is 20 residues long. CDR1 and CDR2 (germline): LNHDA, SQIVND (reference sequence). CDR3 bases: TGTGCCAGTATGGTTCGGGCACGGACGGAACCCAGGGCTGGGGCCAACGTCCTGACTTTC. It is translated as CASMVRARTEPRAGANVLTF.

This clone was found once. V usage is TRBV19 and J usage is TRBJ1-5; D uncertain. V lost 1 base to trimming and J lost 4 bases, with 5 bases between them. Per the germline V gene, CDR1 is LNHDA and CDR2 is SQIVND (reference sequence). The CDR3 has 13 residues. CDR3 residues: CASSIAQNQPQHF. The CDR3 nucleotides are TGTGCCAGTAGTATAGCCCAGAATCAGCCCCAGCATTTT.

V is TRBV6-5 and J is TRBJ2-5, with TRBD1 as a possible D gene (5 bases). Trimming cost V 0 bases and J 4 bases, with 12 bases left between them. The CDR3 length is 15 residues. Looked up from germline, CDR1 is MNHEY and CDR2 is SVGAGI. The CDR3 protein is CASSYSITRAETQYF. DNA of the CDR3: TGTGCCAGCAGTTACTCGATAACCAGGGCAGAGACCCAGTACTTC.